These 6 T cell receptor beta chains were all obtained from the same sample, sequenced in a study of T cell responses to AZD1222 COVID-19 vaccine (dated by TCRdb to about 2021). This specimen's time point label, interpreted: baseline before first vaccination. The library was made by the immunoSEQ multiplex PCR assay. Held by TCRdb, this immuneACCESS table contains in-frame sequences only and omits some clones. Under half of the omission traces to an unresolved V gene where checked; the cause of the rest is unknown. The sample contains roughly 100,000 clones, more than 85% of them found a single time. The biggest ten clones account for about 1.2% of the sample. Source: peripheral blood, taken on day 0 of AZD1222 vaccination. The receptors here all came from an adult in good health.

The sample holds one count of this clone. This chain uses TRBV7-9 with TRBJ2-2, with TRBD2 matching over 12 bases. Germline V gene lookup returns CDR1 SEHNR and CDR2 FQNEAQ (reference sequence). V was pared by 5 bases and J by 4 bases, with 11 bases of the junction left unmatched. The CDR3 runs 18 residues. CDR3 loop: CASSAATSGREGTGELFF. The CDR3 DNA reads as TGTGCCAGCAGCGCTGCGACTAGCGGGAGAGAGGGCACCGGGGAGCTGTTTTTT.

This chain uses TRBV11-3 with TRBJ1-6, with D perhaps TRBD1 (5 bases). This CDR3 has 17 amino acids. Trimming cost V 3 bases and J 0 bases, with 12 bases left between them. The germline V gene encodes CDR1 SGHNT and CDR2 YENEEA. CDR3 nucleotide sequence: TGTGCCAGCAGCTTCAGGGCATTGGGCTCCTATAATTCACCCCTCCACTTT. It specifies CASSFRALGSYNSPLHF.

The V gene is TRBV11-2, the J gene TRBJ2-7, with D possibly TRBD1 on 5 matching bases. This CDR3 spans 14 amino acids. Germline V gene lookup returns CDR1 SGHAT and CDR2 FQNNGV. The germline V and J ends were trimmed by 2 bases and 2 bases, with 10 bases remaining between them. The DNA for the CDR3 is TGTGCCAGCAGCTTAAGCCCAGGGACCTACGAGCAGTACTTC. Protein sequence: CASSLSPGTYEQYF.

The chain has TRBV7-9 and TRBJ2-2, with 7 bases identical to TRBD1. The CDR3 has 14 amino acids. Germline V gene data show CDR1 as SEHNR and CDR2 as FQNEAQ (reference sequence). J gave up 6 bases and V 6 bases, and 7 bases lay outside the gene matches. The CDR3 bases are TGTGCCAGCAGAGGACAGGTTTCAGCCGGGGAGCTGTTTTTT. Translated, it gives CASRGQVSAGELFF.

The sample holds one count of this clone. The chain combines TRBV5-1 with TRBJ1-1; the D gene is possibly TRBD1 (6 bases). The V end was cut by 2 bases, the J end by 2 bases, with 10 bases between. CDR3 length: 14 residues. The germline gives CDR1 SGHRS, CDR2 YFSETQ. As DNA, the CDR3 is TGCGCCAGCAGCTTCGGGACACTCAACACTGAAGCTTTCTTT. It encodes CASSFGTLNTEAFF.

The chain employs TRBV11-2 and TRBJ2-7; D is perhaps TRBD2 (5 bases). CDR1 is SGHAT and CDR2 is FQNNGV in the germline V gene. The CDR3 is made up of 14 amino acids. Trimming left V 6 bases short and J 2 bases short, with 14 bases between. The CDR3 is CASSNTGVTYEQYF. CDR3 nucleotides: TGTGCCAGCAGTAATACCGGGGTTACCTACGAGCAGTACTTC.